This T cell receptor beta chain was sequenced in a study of T-cell memory formation after mild COVID-19 (dated by TCRdb to the early 2020s). Notes on the research overall: Most TCR sequence clusters were specific to one of the two donors. Longitudinal TCRalpha and TCRbeta repertoire sequencing tracked T-cell clones expanding and contracting after mild COVID-19 in a couple of donors. Two young, previously healthy adult volunteers made up the cohort, one male and one female. What the authors observed across the whole study: Only a couple of mild cases were covered in the study, and larger cohorts including severe cases with pre-infection samples were considered necessary. SARS-CoV-2 specificity was not confirmed for the second-wave clones peaking on day 37. Some responding clones were found in pre-infection memory, which suggests that pre-existing cross-reactive memory T cells took part in the SARS-CoV-2 response. Contracting CD4+ clones appeared mostly in the CM and EM memory subsets, whereas CD8+ clones were enriched in EMRA. Clones that contracted from day 15 to 85 showed balanced CD4/CD8 phenotypes, whereas a second wave of clones that expanded from day 15 to 37 leaned towards CD4+.

V trim: 5 bases; J trim: 1 base; unmatched bases: 2. The CDR3 numbers 14 residues from cysteine through phenylalanine. The kept DNA is CDR3 alone, 42 bases in frame from the first base. The CDR1 and CDR2 encoded by the germline V gene (reference sequence) are SEHNR and FQNEAQ. The run used an Illumina NovaSeq 6000. cDNA libraries for TCRalpha and TCRbeta were prepared by 5'RACE using constant-segment primers, with sample barcodes and unique molecular identifiers added. Trizol reagent was used to extract RNA from every sample. Library amplification was performed in two PCR steps, and a second sample barcode and Illumina TruSeq adapters were introduced in the second step. Sequencing of libraries was performed on an Illumina NovaSeq with 2 x 150 bp paired-end reads. The authors' pipeline ran thus. With migec v1.2.7, reads were demultiplexed and then collapsed into UMI-guided consensus sequences. Using mixcr v2.1.11, UMI consensuses were aligned to TRA and TRB V and J templates and then assembled into clonotypes. Expanded or contracted clonotypes were those called significant by both edgeR and NoisET, with noise models trained on biological replicates. edgeR calls used a false discovery rate-adjusted p below 0.01 and a log2 fold-change threshold of 1. As an exploratory analysis of dynamics, max-normalized trajectories of the 1000 most abundant clonotypes were examined with PCA combined with hierarchical clustering. Each responding clone was given a CD4 or CD8 phenotype based on the CD4+ and CD8+ repertoires, which had been sequenced separately. TCRdb redid the processing of the public reads, applying fastp at Q25 and MiXCR, and retained in-frame beta chains. Rows with one shared CDR3 protein collapse into an entry with the most common genes and DNA. The V and J calls shown here were made by TCRdb, not taken from the authors' results. The table for this sample lists about 160,000 distinct CDR3 sequences; 31% of them were counted only once. Around 12% of the sample comes from the top ten.

Comment on this clonotype: Its antigen has not been determined. Qualities for individual bases were not recorded, and no much larger clone is one base off.

PBMCs were isolated by Ficoll-Paque density gradient centrifugation. The TCR comes from an adult woman who had mild COVID-19 (a few samples of this study predate the infection). The sample titles of this study are shuffled in the database, so cell type and time point are left out; the donor was told from shared clones. The sequencing sample was made of PBMCs or a T cell subset sorted from them (not recorded which). The rearrangement joined TRBV7-9 to TRBJ2-1, with 7 middle bases fitting TRBD2. The CDR3 sequence is CASSRSGSYNEQFF. The nucleotide sequence reads TGTGCCAGCAGCCGTAGCGGGTCCTACAATGAGCAGTTCTTC.